This T cell receptor (beta chain) stems from a study of CD8+ T cells in alopecia areata. Trimming shortened V by 4 bases and J by 3 bases, and 12 bases separated the two germline ends. Germline-derived CDR1 and CDR2 are MNHEY and SMNVEV (reference sequence). The CDR3 runs 14 residues. RNA was isolated and reverse transcribed to cDNA, the sequencing template. Sequencing was performed with immunoSEQ multiplex PCR; in TCRdb, only in-frame clones are kept and a portion is missing. Among some 150,000 clones listed, more than 55% were seen once. The sequencing input was CD8+ T cells sorted from blood. This chain connects TRBV27 to TRBJ1-1; tentatively, D is TRBD1 (6 bases). This TCR came from a human donor in good health. The CDR3 loop is CASSSMPGDTEAFF. In DNA form, the CDR3 reads TGTGCCAGCAGTTCGATGCCAGGGGACACTGAAGCTTTCTTT.